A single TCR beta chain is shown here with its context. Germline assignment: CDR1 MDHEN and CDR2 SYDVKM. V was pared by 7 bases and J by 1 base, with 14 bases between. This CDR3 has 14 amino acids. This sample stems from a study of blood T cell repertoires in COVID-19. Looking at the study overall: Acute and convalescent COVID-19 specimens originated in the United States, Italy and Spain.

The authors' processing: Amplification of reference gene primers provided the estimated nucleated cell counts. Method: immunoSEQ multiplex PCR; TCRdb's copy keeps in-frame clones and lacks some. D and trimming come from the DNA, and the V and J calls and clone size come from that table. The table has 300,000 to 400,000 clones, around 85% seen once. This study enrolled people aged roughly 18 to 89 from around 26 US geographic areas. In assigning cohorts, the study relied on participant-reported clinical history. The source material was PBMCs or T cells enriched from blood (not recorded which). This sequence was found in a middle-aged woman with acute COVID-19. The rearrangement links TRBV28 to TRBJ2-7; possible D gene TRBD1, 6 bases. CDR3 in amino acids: CASNEQGRSYEQYF. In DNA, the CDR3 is TGTGCCAGCAACGAACAGGGTCGTTCCTACGAGCAGTACTTC.